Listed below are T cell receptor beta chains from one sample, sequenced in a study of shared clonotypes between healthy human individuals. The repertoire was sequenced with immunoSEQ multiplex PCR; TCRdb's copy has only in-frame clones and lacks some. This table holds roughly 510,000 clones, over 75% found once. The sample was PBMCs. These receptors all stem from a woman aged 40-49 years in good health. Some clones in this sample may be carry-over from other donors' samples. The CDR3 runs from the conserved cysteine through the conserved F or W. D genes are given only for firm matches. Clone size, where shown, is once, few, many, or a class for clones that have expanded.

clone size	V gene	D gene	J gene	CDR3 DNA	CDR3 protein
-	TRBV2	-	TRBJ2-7	TGTGCCAGCAGTGTATTGGCGCGTGGCGAGCAGTACTTC	CASSVLARGEQYF
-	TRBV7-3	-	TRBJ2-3	TGTGCCAGCAGCCCCACGAGAGCGGCCACAGATACGCAGTATTTT	CASSPTRAATDTQYF
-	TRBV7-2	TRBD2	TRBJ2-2	TGTGCCAGCAGCCCCCGGACTAGCCGCCTCACCGGGGAGCTGTTTTTT	CASSPRTSRLTGELFF
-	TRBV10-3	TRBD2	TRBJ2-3	TGTGCCATCAGTGACGGGCGGGGGGGCACAGATACGCAGTATTTT	CAISDGRGGTDTQYF
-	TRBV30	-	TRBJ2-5	TGTGCCTGGAGAACCCCGGGGGCTAAGACCCAGTACTTC	CAWRTPGAKTQYF
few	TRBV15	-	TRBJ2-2	TGTGCCACCAGCAGTAACCGCCGGGACCCCACCGGGGAGCTGTTTTTT	CATSSNRRDPTGELFF
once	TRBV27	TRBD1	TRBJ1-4	TGTGCCAGCAGTAGGACAGGGGCCGGTGAAAAACTGTTTTTT	CASSRTGAGEKLFF
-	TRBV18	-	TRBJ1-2	TGTGCCAGCTCACCAAATCGTTTCGATGGCTACACCTTC	CASSPNRFDGYTF
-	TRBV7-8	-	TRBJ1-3	TGTGCCAGCAGCTTAAGTTCCAGAAACTCTGGAAACACCATATATTTT	CASSLSSRNSGNTIYF
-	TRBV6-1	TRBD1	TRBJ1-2	TGTGCCAGCAGTTCGGGACAGGGGGATGGCTACACCTTC	CASSSGQGDGYTF
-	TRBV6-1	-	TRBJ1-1	TGTGCCAGCAGTGCAACGGACAACACTGAAGCTTTCTTT	CASSATDNTEAFF
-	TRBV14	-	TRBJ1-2	TGTGCCAGCAGCCAAGTGGCCCAGACAGGAGGTGGCTACACCTTC	CASSQVAQTGGGYTF
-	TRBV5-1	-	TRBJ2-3	TGCGCCAGCAGCTCTAAAACAGGCACAGATACGCAGTATTTT	CASSSKTGTDTQYF
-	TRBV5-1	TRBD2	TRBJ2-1	TGCGCCAGCAGCTTGGCGACTAGCGGGAGTGGTAGCTACAATGAGCAGTTCTTC	CASSLATSGSGSYNEQFF
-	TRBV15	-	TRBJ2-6	TGTGCCACCAGCGCCCAACAGGGTGGGGCCAACGTCCTGACTTTC	CATSAQQGGANVLTF
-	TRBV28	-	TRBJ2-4	TGTGCCAGCAGTTTATCCCTAGCCAAAAACATTCAGTACTTC	CASSLSLAKNIQYF
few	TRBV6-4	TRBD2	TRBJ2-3	TGTGCCACCTCTAGCGGGAGCGGCGATGGGGATACGCAGTATTTT	CATSSGSGDGDTQYF
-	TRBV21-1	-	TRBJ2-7	TGTGCCAGCAGTCCGGCAGCGGACTCCAAATACTACGAGCAGTACTTC	CASSPAADSKYYEQYF
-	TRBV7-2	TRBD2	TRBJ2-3	TGTGCCAGCAGCATCGGGACTAGCGGGAGTGTAGATACGCAGTATTTT	CASSIGTSGSVDTQYF
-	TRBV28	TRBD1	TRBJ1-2	TGTGCCAGCAGTTTCCCGGGGACAGGGTTTGGGGGCTACACCTTC	CASSFPGTGFGGYTF
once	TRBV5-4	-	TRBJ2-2	TGTGCCAGCAGCTTGAATTGGGTCACGAACACCGGGGAGCTGTTTTTT	CASSLNWVTNTGELFF
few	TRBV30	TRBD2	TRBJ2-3	TGTGCCTGGGGTAGCGGGACCGTTTCCTATACGCAGTATTTT	CAWGSGTVSYTQYF
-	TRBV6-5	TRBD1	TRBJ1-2	TGTGCCAGCAGGAACGACAGGGGGCTTAACTATGGCTACACCTTC	CASRNDRGLNYGYTF
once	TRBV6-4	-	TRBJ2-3	TGTGCCAGCAGTGACCTCGGGAGTTCAGATACGCAGTATTTT	CASSDLGSSDTQYF
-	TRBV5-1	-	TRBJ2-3	TGCGCCAGCAGTGGTCTGTGGGGAGATACGCAGTATTTT	CASSGLWGDTQYF
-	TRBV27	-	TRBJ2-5	TGTGCCAGCAGTTTGGTGGGGAAACAAGAGACCCAGTACTTC	CASSLVGKQETQYF
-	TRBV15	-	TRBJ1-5	TGTGCCACCAGCAGAGTTCGGAGCCAAGGGGACCAGCCCCAGCATTTT	CATSRVRSQGDQPQHF
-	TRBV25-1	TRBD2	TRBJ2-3	TGTGCCAGCAGTGCCCCCAGCGGGACTTACACAGATACGCAGTATTTT	CASSAPSGTYTDTQYF
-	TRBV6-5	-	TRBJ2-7	TGTGCCAGCAGTTACGGAGGACAAACCTACGAGCAGTACTTC	CASSYGGQTYEQYF
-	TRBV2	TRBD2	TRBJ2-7	TGTGCCAGCAGTGAATTGGCTAGCGGAACTCAGCAGTACTTC	CASSELASGTQQYF
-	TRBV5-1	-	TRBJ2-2	TGCGCCAGCACCCACACGCGGATAACCGGGGAGCTGTTTTTT	CASTHTRITGELFF
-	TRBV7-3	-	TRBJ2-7	TGTGCCAGCAGCCCCCCCGACTCCTACGAGCAGTACTTC	CASSPPDSYEQYF
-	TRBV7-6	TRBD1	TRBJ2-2	TGTGCCAGCAGCCGACCTCCGGACAGGGGAACCGGGGAGCTGTTTTTT	CASSRPPDRGTGELFF
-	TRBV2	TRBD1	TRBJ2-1	TGTGCCAGCACAAGGGGACAGGTCAGCTCCTACAATGAGCAGTTCTTC	CASTRGQVSSYNEQFF
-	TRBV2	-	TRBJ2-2	TGTGCCAGCAGTTCTAGCAACACCGGGGAGCTGTTTTTT	CASSSSNTGELFF
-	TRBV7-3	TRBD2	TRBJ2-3	TGTGCCAGCAGCTTAATCACAGCGGGGGAAGATACGCAGTATTTT	CASSLITAGEDTQYF
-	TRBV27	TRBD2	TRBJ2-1	TGTGCCAGCAGGCTCGCTGGGACTAGCGGGAGAGGGGGCACCCTTTACAATGAGCAGTTCTTC	CASRLAGTSGRGGTLYNEQFF
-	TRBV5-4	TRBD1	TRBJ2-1	TGTGCCAGCAGCTCACTCCGGGACAGGGTGGGGAATGAGCAGTTCTTC	CASSSLRDRVGNEQFF
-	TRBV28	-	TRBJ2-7	TGTGCCAGCAGTCGCAGAACTAGGGGAGAACAGTACTTC	CASSRRTRGEQYF
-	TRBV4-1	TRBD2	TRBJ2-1	TGCGCCAGCAGCCAAGAGCCCTTTGGACTAGCGGGAGTAGAGCAGTTCTTC	CASSQEPFGLAGVEQFF
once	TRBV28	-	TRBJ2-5	TGTGCCGGCAGTTTATGGGGGACAACGGAGACCCAGTACTTC	CAGSLWGTTETQYF
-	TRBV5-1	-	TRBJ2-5	TGCGCCAGCAGCTTCTCAGCGGACTCTTCCCAGTACTTC	CASSFSADSSQYF
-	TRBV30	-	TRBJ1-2	TGTGCCTGGAGTGTAAACAGGCCCTATGGCTACACCTTC	CAWSVNRPYGYTF
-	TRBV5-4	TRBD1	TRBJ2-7	TGTGCCAGCAGCTTGTTTGGACAGGGGGCCTACGAGCAGTACTTC	CASSLFGQGAYEQYF
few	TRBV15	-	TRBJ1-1	TGTGCCACCGGGGACGCAAGGCAAGACTTT	CATGDARQDF
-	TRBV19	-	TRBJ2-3	TGTGCCAGTAGTACGAGACCCACAGATACGCAGTATTTT	CASSTRPTDTQYF
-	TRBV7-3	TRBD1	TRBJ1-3	TGTGCCAGCAGCACCCGACAGGGGGACACCATATATTTT	CASSTRQGDTIYF
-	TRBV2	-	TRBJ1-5	TGTGCCAGCAATGGGGACTATAGCAATCAGCCCCAGCATTTT	CASNGDYSNQPQHF
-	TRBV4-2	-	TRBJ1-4	TGTGCCAGCAGCCAAGCCCCGCAGGGCGGTGAAAAACTGTTTTTT	CASSQAPQGGEKLFF
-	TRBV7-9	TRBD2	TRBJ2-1	TGTGCCAGCAGGGAGCGGGAGTACAATGAGCAGTTCTTC	CASREREYNEQFF
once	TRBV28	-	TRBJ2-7	TGTGCCAGCAGTCGCAGGGGCTACGAGCAGTACTTC	CASSRRGYEQYF
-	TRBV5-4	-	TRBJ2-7	TGTGCCAGCAGCTCACGAAAGGGTATTTCCTACGAGCAGTACTTC	CASSSRKGISYEQYF
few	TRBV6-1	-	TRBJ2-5	TGTGCCAGCATCAAGACAGATCGGAAGACCCAGTACTTC	CASIKTDRKTQYF